What follows describes a single TCR beta chain. What it binds is not known. This entry is derived from a study of shared clonotypes between healthy human individuals. Study outcomes and limitations: The study found lower generation probabilities in non-shared clonotypes than in those shared by all four donors.

The assay ran at deep level. The repertoire was sequenced with immunoSEQ multiplex PCR; TCRdb's copy has only in-frame clones and lacks some. Of hundreds of thousands of clones in the sample, nearly 98% were seen once. Naive CD8 cells lacked CD45RO, underwent positive selection for CCR7 and left out terminally differentiated effector memory CD45RA+ cells. Trimming cost V 0 bases and J 0 bases, with 14 bases left between them. The CDR3 spans 18 residues. Per the germline V gene, CDR1 is SGHAT and CDR2 is FQNNGV. The chain employs TRBV11-2 and TRBJ2-2, with a possible D match to TRBD2 (6 bases). The receptor was derived from a man aged 30 to 45 in good health. Sequenced sample: naive CD8+ T cells sorted from blood. In nucleotides, the CDR3 is TGTGCCAGCAGCTTAGATGGTTGGGGGGACCCGAACACCGGGGAGCTGTTTTTT. Translation gives CASSLDGWGDPNTGELFF. The variable domain in full, with the rest retrieved from reference TRBV11-2 and TRBJ2-2, is EAGVAQSPRYKIIEKRQSVAFWCNPISGHATLYWYQQILGQGPKLLIQFQNNGVVDDSQLPKDRFSAERLKGVDSTLKIQPAKLEDSAVYLCASSLDGWGDPNTGELFFGEGSRLTVL.